Listed below are T cell receptor beta chains from one sample, sequenced in a study of control samples from healthy donors and cancer patients. Sequenced by immunoSEQ multiplex PCR; TCRdb stores in-frame clones only, minus some. The sample holds roughly 64,000 clones, less than 95% seen once. Source material: PBMCs. The receptor set was obtained from a woman in her 50s with colorectal cancer. CDR3s include the opening cysteine and the closing phenylalanine or tryptophan. D genes are given only for firm matches. The size entry is marked missing in some rows and otherwise reads once, few, many or a size class.

clone_size	d_call	v_call	j_call	cdr3_nt	cdr3_aa
once	-	TRBV3-1/TRBV3-2	TRBJ2-7	TGTGCCAGCAGGGGCAGCGGGCACGACTACGAGCAGTACTTC	CASRGSGHDYEQYF
-	-	TRBV6-5	TRBJ1-2	TGTGCCAGCAGGGCGACACAGTATTATGGCTACACCTTC	CASRATQYYGYTF
few	TRBD1	TRBV6-5	TRBJ1-5	TGTGCCAGCAATCACAGGGGACAGCAGCCCCAGCATTTT	CASNHRGQQPQHF
-	-	TRBV15	TRBJ2-3	TGTGCCACCAGCAGAGGTTCAGGGGAAAGCACAGATACGCAGTATTTT	CATSRGSGESTDTQYF
-	-	TRBV6-5	TRBJ1-2	TGTGCCATTTCAGATGCGACAAACTATGGCTACACCTTC	CAISDATNYGYTF
few	-	TRBV9	TRBJ1-6	TGTGCCAGCAGCGTAGATGATAATTCACCCCTCCACTTT	CASSVDDNSPLHF
-	-	TRBV5-1	TRBJ2-2	TGCGCCAGCAGCTCGGGGGTGAAGGGGGCCGGGGAGCTGTTTTTT	CASSSGVKGAGELFF
-	-	TRBV28	TRBJ2-1	TGTGCCAGCAGTTGGGTACCCTCGACAGGCCAAACTGAGCAGTTCTTC	CASSWVPSTGQTEQFF
-	TRBD1	TRBV5-8	TRBJ1-6	TGTGCCAGCAGCACGGACAGGGATTCACCCCTCCACTTT	CASSTDRDSPLHF
-	TRBD2	TRBV4-1	TRBJ2-1	TGCGCCAGCAGTCCGGGGGGAGCGGGATTAATCCAGAGCTCCTACAATGAGCAGTTCTTC	CASSPGGAGLIQSSYNEQFF
once	-	TRBV6-5	TRBJ1-3	TGTGCCAGCAGTTACCAAGGGTTACCTGGAAACACCATATATTTT	CASSYQGLPGNTIYF
-	-	TRBV12-3/TRBV12-4	TRBJ2-1	TGTGCCAGCAGGTATTCCTATCACAATGAGCAGTTCTTC	CASRYSYHNEQFF
-	-	TRBV6-5	TRBJ1-4	TGTGCCGCCCAACAGGGACGTGCAACTAATGAAAAACTGTTTTTT	CAAQQGRATNEKLFF
-	-	TRBV5-1	TRBJ1-1	TGCGCCAGCAGCCTACTACAGGGAGGCACTGAAGCTTTCTTT	CASSLLQGGTEAFF
-	TRBD1	TRBV28	TRBJ1-2	TGTGCCAGCAGTTTTAGGACAGGGGTATACTATGGCTACACCTTC	CASSFRTGVYYGYTF
-	-	TRBV6-5	TRBJ1-2	TGTGCCAGCAGTTACGGGCCCAACTACACCTTC	CASSYGPNYTF
-	TRBD2	TRBV5-4	TRBJ2-2	TGTGCCAGCAGCCCTGGCGGGGGTTCGAGCACCGGGGAGCTGTTTTTT	CASSPGGGSSTGELFF
-	-	TRBV5-1	TRBJ2-3	TGCGCCAGCAGCACCTCAGGCGCAGATACGCAGTATTTT	CASSTSGADTQYF
-	-	TRBV6-5	TRBJ1-4	TGTGCCAGCAGGACGGGGGGAGCGGGGCATGAAAAACTGTTTTTT	CASRTGGAGHEKLFF
few	TRBD1	TRBV12-3/TRBV12-4	TRBJ1-5	TGTGCCAGCAGGATGGACAGGGGACAGCCCCAGCATTTT	CASRMDRGQPQHF
-	-	TRBV14	TRBJ2-5	TGTGCCAGCAGCCAAGATTTGGGGCAGCGCCAAGAGACCCAGTACTTC	CASSQDLGQRQETQYF
once	-	TRBV5-1	TRBJ2-2	TGCGCCAGCAGATTGACCCCTAACACCGGGGAGCTGTTTTTT	CASRLTPNTGELFF
once	TRBD2	TRBV5-1	TRBJ2-2	TGCGCCAGCAGCTTGGCCGGTAGCGGGGGCCGAAGCACCGGGGAGCTGTTTTTT	CASSLAGSGGRSTGELFF
once	-	TRBV5-1	TRBJ1-2	TGCGCCAGCAGCTTCGCCGGGACGGGGAACTATGGCTACACCTTC	CASSFAGTGNYGYTF
-	-	TRBV25-1	TRBJ1-1	TGTGCCAGCAGTCGTAGAAAGGGGGGCACTGAAGCTTTCTTT	CASSRRKGGTEAFF
-	-	TRBV18	TRBJ1-5	TGTGCCAGCTCTCCGGGGGGGGCATCGGGGCAGCCCCAGCATTTT	CASSPGGASGQPQHF
-	TRBD2	TRBV19	TRBJ2-3	TGTGCCAGTGAAGAGCCGGGACTAGCCTACACAGATACGCAGTATTTT	CASEEPGLAYTDTQYF
-	TRBD1	TRBV7-9	TRBJ1-1	TGTGCCAGCAGCTCTTGGACAGGGGTGGGCACTGAAGCTTTCTTT	CASSSWTGVGTEAFF
-	-	TRBV15	TRBJ2-7	TGTGCCACCAGCAGAGACCGAGGGATCCCCTACGAGCAGTACTTC	CATSRDRGIPYEQYF
-	-	TRBV19	TRBJ1-4	TGTGCCAGTAGTGCGCAGAAGGACGAAAAACTGTTTTTT	CASSAQKDEKLFF
-	TRBD1	TRBV5-1	TRBJ1-3	TGCGCCAGCAGCTTGGCCGGGACAGGGTACTCTGGAAACACCATATATTTT	CASSLAGTGYSGNTIYF
-	TRBD1	TRBV7-2	TRBJ1-6	TGTGCCAGCAGACCAAGGACAGGGGGTGAGACACCCCTCCACTTT	CASRPRTGGETPLHF
-	TRBD1	TRBV5-1	TRBJ2-7	TGCGCCAGCAGCCCGGGGTCGAACAGGGGATCATACGAGCAGTACTTC	CASSPGSNRGSYEQYF
-	-	TRBV6-5	TRBJ1-4	TGTGCCAGCAGTTACTCCGGGGGAGGGGTGGAGGTTTTT	CASSYSGGGVEVF
-	TRBD1	TRBV14	TRBJ2-3	TGTGCCAGCAGCCCCTGGACAGGGGGCCCAGATACGCAGTATTTT	CASSPWTGGPDTQYF
-	-	TRBV21-1	TRBJ1-4	TGTGCCAGCAGCATGGGAGGGGATCGAGAAAAACTGTTTTTT	CASSMGGDREKLFF
-	TRBD2	TRBV18	TRBJ2-3	TGTGCCAGCTCACCTAGCGGGGCCTCTAGCACAGATACGCAGTATTTT	CASSPSGASSTDTQYF
-	-	TRBV27	TRBJ1-2	TGTGCCAGCAGCGAGTGGGGATTCGGGTATGGCTACACCTTC	CASSEWGFGYGYTF
-	-	TRBV13	TRBJ2-1	TGTGCCAGCAGCCTCGCGCTCTCGGCCGGGGTGCAGTTCTTC	CASSLALSAGVQFF
-	TRBD2	TRBV10-1	TRBJ2-2	TGCGCCAGCAGTGAGGGGAGGGTCCGGACCGGGGAGCTGTTTTTT	CASSEGRVRTGELFF
-	-	TRBV28	TRBJ1-6	TGTGCCAGCAGTTCAGCGACAGCCGGTACTTCACCCCTCCACTTT	CASSSATAGTSPLHF
-	-	TRBV7-9	TRBJ2-3	TGTGCCAGCAGCTTAAAGTTGAGGGACCTGAGGAATACGCAGTATTTT	CASSLKLRDLRNTQYF
-	TRBD2	TRBV11-2	TRBJ2-5	TGTGCCAGCAGCTTTGACACCGGGGGGTGGACCCAGTACTTC	CASSFDTGGWTQYF
-	TRBD1	TRBV6-5	TRBJ2-1	TGTGCCAGCAGTTACTCGTACAGGGGTATGGGTGAGCAGTTCTTC	CASSYSYRGMGEQFF
-	TRBD1	TRBV30	TRBJ1-1	TGTGCCTGGAAGGGGACAGTGAACACTGAAGCTTTCTTT	CAWKGTVNTEAFF
-	-	TRBV27	TRBJ1-5	TGTGCCAGCAGTTTTCCCAGGGAGGGCAATCAGCCCCAGCATTTT	CASSFPREGNQPQHF
-	-	TRBV18	TRBJ2-7	TGTGCCAGCTCACCACCGGGACTCTCCCCCGAGCAGTACTTC	CASSPPGLSPEQYF